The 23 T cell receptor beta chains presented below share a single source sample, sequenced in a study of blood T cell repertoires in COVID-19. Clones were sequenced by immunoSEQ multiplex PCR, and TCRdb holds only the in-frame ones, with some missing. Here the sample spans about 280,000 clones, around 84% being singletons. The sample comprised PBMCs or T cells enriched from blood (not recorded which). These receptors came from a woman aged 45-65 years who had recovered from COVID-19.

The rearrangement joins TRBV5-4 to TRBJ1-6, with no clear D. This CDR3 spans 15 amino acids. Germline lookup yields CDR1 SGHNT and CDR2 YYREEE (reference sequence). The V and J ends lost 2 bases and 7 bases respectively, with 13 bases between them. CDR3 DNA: TGTGCCAGCAGCTTTAATCCGGGAGAGAATTCACCCCTCCACTTT. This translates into CASSFNPGENSPLHF.

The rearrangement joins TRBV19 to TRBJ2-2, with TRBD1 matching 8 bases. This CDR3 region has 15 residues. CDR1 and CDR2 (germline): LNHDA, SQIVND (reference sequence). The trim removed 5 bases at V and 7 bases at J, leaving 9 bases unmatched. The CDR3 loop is CASSLGTGRIGELFF. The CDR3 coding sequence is TGTGCCAGTAGTCTCGGGACAGGTCGTATCGGGGAGCTGTTTTTT. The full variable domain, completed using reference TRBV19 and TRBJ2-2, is DGGITQSPKYLFRKEGQNVTLSCEQNLNHDAMYWYRQDPGQGLRLIYYSQIVNDFQKGDIAEGYSVSREKKESFPLTVTSAQKNPTAFYLCASSLGTGRIGELFFGEGSRLTVL.

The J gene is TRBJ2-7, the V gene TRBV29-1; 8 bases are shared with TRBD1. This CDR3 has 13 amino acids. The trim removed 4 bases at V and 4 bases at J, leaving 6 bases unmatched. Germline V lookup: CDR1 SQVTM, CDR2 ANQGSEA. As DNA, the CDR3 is TGCAGCGTTGCAGGGGGCGGTTTTTACGAGCAGTACTTC. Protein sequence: CSVAGGGFYEQYF.

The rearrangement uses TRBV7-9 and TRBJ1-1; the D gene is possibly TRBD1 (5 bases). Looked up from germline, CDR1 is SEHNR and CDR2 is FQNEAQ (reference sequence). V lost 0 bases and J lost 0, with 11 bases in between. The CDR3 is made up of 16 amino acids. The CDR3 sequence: CASSLAPDNMNTEAFF. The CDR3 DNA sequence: TGTGCCAGCAGCTTAGCCCCGGACAACATGAACACTGAAGCTTTCTTT.

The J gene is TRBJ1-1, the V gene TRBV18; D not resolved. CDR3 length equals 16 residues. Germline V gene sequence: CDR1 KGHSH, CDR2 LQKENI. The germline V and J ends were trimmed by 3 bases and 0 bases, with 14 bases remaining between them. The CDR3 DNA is TGTGCCAGCTCACCCTCGGGGAGGCGGGTGAACACTGAAGCTTTCTTT. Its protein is CASSPSGRRVNTEAFF.

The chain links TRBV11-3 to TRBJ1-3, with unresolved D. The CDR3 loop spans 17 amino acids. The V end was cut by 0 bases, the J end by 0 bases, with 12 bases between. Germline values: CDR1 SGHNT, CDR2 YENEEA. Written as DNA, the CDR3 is TGTGCCAGCAGCTTAGACAGGAGGGTTCTCTCTGGAAACACCATATATTTT. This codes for CASSLDRRVLSGNTIYF.

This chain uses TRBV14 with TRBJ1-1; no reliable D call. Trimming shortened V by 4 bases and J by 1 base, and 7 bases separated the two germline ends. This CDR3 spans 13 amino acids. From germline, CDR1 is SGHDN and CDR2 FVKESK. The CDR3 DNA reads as TGTGCCAGCAGCCCGCACGGGAACACTGAAGCTTTCTTT. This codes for CASSPHGNTEAFF.

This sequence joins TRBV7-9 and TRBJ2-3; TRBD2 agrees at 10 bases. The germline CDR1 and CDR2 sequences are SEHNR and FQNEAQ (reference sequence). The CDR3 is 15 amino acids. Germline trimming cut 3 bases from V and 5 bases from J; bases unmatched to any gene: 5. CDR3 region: CASSFSGGPGDTQYF. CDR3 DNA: TGTGCCAGCAGCTTTAGCGGGGGGCCTGGAGATACGCAGTATTTT.

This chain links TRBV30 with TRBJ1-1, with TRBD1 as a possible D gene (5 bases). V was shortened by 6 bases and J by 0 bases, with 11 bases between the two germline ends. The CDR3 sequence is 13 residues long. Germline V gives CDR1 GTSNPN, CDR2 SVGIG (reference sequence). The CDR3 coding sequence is TGTGCCTGCCAAAAGGGGATGAACACTGAAGCTTTCTTT. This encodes CACQKGMNTEAFF.

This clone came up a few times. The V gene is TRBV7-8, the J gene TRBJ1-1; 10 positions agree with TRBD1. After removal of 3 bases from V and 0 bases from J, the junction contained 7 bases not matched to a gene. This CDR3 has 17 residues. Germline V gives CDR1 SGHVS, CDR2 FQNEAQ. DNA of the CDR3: TGTGCCAGCAGCTTGACAGGGGGCGTGGGCATGAACACTGAAGCTTTCTTT. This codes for CASSLTGGVGMNTEAFF.

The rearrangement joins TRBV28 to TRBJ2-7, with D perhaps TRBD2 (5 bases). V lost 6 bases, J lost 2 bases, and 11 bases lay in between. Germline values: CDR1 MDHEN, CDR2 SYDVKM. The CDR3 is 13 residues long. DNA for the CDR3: TGTGCCAGCAGGTGGACTGATACCTACGAGCAGTACTTC. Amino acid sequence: CASRWTDTYEQYF.

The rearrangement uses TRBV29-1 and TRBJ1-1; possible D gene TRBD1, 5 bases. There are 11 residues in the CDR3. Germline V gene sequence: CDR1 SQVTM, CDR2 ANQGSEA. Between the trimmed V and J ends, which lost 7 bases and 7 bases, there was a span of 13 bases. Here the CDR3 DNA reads TGCAGCGCCATATCAGGGATTGAAGCTTTCTTT. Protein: CSAISGIEAFF.

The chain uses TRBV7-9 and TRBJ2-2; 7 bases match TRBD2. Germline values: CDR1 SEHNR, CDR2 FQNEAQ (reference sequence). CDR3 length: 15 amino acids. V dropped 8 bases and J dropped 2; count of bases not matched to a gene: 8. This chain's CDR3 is CASPEGGSNTGELFF. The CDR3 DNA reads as TGTGCCAGCCCCGAGGGCGGGAGTAACACCGGGGAGCTGTTTTTT.

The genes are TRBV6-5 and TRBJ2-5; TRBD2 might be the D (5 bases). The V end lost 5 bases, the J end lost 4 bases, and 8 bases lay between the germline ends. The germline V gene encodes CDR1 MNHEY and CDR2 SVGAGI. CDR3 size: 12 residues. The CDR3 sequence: CASSIGGETQYF. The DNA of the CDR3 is TGTGCCAGCAGTATCGGAGGAGAGACCCAGTACTTC.

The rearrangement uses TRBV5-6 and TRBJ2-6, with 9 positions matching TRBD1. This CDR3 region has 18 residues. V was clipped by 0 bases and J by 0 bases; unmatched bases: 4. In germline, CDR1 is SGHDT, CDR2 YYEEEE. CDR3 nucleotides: TGTGCCAGCAGCTTGGACCGGACAGGGGACTCTGGGGCCAACGTCCTGACTTTC. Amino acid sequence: CASSLDRTGDSGANVLTF.

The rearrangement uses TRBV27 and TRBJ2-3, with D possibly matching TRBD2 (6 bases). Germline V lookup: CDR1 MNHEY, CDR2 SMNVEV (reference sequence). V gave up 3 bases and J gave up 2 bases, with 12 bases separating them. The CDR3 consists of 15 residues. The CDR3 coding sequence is TGTGCCAGCAGTTTGGAGGCGGGGCTCACAGATACGCAGTATTTT. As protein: CASSLEAGLTDTQYF.

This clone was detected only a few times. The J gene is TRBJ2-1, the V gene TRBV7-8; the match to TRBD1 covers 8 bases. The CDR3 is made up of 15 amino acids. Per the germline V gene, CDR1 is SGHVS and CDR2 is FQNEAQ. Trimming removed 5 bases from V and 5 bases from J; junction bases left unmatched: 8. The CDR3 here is CASSRTGLGDNEQFF. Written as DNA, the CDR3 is TGTGCCAGCAGCCGGACAGGGTTAGGGGACAATGAGCAGTTCTTC.

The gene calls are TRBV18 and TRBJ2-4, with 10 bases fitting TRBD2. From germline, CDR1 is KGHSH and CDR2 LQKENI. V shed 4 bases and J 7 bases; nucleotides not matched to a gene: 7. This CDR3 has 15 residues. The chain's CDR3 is CASSQSSGRANIQYF. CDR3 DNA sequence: TGTGCCAGCTCACAGTCCAGCGGGAGGGCCAACATTCAGTACTTC.

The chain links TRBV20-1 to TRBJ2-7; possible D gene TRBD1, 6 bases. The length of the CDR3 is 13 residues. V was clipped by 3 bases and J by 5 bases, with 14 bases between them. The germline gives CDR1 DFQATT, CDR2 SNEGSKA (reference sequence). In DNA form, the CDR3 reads TGCAGTGCTAGTATGGGGGCGTATGACGAGCAGTACTTC. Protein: CSASMGAYDEQYF.

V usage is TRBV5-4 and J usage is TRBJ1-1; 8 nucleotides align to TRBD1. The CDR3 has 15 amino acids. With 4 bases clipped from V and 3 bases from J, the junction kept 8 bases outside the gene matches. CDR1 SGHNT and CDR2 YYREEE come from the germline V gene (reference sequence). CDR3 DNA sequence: TGTGCCAGCAGCAACAGGGGGGTGGTGGACACTGAAGCTTTCTTT. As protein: CASSNRGVVDTEAFF.

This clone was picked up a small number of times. CDR3 coding DNA: TGTGCCAGCAGCCCCGGTTTCGGACAATACTATGGCTACACCTTC. Residues: CASSPGFGQYYGYTF. This sequence joins TRBV14 and TRBJ1-2; a weak D match, TRBD1 (5 bases). The CDR3 length is 15 residues. CDR1 and CDR2 from the germline V gene are SGHDN and FVKESK. V dropped 4 bases and J dropped 3 bases, with 15 bases sitting between them.

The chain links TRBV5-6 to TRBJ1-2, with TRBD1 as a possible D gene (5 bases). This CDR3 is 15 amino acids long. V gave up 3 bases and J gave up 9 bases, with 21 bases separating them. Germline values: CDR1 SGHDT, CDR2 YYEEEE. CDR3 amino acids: CASSYAQGGVHSYTF. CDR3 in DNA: TGTGCCAGCAGCTATGCCCAGGGCGGTGTACATAGCTACACCTTC.

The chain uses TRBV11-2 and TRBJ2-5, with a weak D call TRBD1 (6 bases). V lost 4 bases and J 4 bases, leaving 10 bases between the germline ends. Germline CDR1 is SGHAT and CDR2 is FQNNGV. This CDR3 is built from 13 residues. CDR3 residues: CASSSIGGETQYF. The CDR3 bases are TGTGCCAGCAGCTCTATAGGGGGAGAGACCCAGTACTTC.